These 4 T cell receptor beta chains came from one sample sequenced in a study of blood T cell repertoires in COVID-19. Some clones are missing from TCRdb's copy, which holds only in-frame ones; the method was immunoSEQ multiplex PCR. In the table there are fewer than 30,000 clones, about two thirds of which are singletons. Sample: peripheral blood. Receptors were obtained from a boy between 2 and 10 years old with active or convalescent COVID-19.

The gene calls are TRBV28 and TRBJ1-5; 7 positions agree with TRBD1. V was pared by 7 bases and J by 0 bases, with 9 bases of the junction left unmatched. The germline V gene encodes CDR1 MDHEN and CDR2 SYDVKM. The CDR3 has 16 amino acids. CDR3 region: CASIVSGGNSNQPQHF. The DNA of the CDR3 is TGTGCCAGCATAGTGTCAGGGGGAAATAGCAATCAGCCCCAGCATTTT.

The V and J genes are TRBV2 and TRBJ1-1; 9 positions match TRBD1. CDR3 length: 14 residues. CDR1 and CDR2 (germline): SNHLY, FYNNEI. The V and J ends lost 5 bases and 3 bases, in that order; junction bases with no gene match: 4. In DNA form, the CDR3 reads TGTGCCAGCAGTAGGGACAGGGTGGACACTGAAGCTTTCTTT. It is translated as CASSRDRVDTEAFF.

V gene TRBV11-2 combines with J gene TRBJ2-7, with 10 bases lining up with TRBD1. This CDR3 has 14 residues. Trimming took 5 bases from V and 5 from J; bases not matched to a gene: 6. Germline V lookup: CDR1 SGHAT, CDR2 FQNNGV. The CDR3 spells CASSTDRGRHEQYF. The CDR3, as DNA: TGTGCCAGCAGCACCGACAGGGGGCGGCACGAGCAGTACTTC.

CDR3 sequence reads: CASSPRDRGDNEQFF. As DNA, the CDR3 is TGTGCCAGCAGTCCCCGGGACAGGGGCGACAATGAGCAGTTCTTC. The rearrangement links TRBV6-5 to TRBJ2-1; 10 nucleotides align to TRBD1. J was trimmed by 5 bases and V by 5 bases; bases with no gene match: 6. The CDR3 runs 15 residues. Per the germline V gene, CDR1 is MNHEY and CDR2 is SVGAGI.